Each of the 7 T cell receptor beta chains below was sequenced from the same sample in a study of type 1 and type 2 diabetes patients. Genomic DNA was the PCR template. A primer set of 30 forward and 13 reverse primers amplified the CDR3. TCRdb re-called the multiplex PCR reads through MiXCR, storing one row per CDR3 protein. The repertoire has 250,000 or so distinct CDR3 sequences, roughly 50% of them found once; the top ten carry roughly an eighth. The material sequenced was peripheral blood mononuclear cells (PBMCs). All receptors derive from a man aged 18 to 29 with type 2 diabetes.

Remarks on this clonotype: Compared with germline, one end of the junction differs, possibly owing to a read error. The chain is built from TRBV30 and TRBJ2-7; 8 positions agree with TRBD1. Germline CDR1 is GTSNPN and CDR2 is SVGIG (reference sequence). This CDR3 comprises 16 residues. CDR3 coding DNA: TGTGCCTGGATTAACTTCGACAGGGGAGATCCCCACGAGCAGCACTTC. Its translation is CAWINFDRGDPHEQHF.

This clonotype appeared many times. This chain joins TRBV2 and TRBJ2-7; D may be TRBD1 (5 bases). CDR3 length equals 13 residues. V was trimmed by 3 bases and J by 4 bases, leaving 10 bases between them. Germline CDR1 SNHLY, CDR2 FYNNEI. This CDR3 is CASSEDKRYEQYF. The DNA of the CDR3 is TGTGCCAGCAGTGAGGACAAAAGGTACGAGCAGTACTTC.

This clonotype appeared a few times. The CDR3 nucleotides are TGTGCCAGCAGCTTAGGCAGGGGTACAGATACGCAGTATTTT. It translates to CASSLGRGTDTQYF. The chain links TRBV11-2 to TRBJ2-3; maybe TRBD1 (6 bases). Germline CDR1 is SGHAT and CDR2 is FQNNGV. The CDR3 totals 14 residues. V was trimmed by 1 base and J by 3 bases, leaving 8 bases between them. Full variable domain (outside the CDR3, taken from reference TRBV11-2 and TRBJ2-3): EAGVAQSPRYKIIEKRQSVAFWCNPISGHATLYWYQQILGQGPKLLIQFQNNGVVDDSQLPKDRFSAERLKGVDSTLKIQPAKLEDSAVYLCASSLGRGTDTQYFGPGTRLTVL.

This clonotype was observed a handful of times. The chain employs TRBV19 and TRBJ2-5; TRBD2 matches at 7 bases. Looked up from germline, CDR1 is LNHDA and CDR2 is SQIVND (reference sequence). Losses at the gene ends were 3 bases for V and 7 bases for J; bases not matched to a gene: 8. The length of the CDR3 is 14 residues. This CDR3 is CASSIGAGSGTQYF. CDR3 DNA: TGTGCCAGTAGTATCGGAGCGGGGTCCGGGACCCAGTACTTC.

The rearrangement links TRBV20-1 to TRBJ2-1, with 7 positions matching TRBD2. The V and J ends lost 3 bases and 2 bases, in that order; junction bases with no gene match: 4. The CDR3 runs to 14 residues. Germline V gene sequence: CDR1 DFQATT, CDR2 SNEGSKA (reference sequence). The CDR3 spells CSARGGGTYNEQFF. CDR3 sequence (DNA): TGCAGTGCTAGGGGGGGGGGAACCTACAATGAGCAGTTCTTC.

The genes are TRBV19 and TRBJ2-5; 7 nucleotides match TRBD1. The CDR3 runs 13 residues. Germline lookup yields CDR1 LNHDA and CDR2 SQIVND (reference sequence). V was clipped by 6 bases and J by 4 bases; unmatched bases: 5. DNA for the CDR3: TGTGCCAGTAGGGATGGGACAGTAGAGACCCAGTACTTC. It specifies CASRDGTVETQYF. Full variable domain (outside the CDR3, taken from reference TRBV19 and TRBJ2-5): DGGITQSPKYLFRKEGQNVTLSCEQNLNHDAMYWYRQDPGQGLRLIYYSQIVNDFQKGDIAEGYSVSREKKESFPLTVTSAQKNPTAFYLCASRDGTVETQYFGPGTRLLVL.

This clonotype has more than one count but fewer than ten. This rearrangement joins TRBV7-2 to TRBJ1-2; D gene ambiguous. This CDR3 contains 15 residues. The germline V gene encodes CDR1 SGHTA and CDR2 FQGNSA. Trimming left V 3 bases short and J 3 bases short, with 14 bases between. CDR3 region: CASSFKEPGHYGYTF. The DNA of the CDR3 is TGTGCCAGCAGCTTTAAAGAACCTGGGCACTATGGCTACACCTTC.